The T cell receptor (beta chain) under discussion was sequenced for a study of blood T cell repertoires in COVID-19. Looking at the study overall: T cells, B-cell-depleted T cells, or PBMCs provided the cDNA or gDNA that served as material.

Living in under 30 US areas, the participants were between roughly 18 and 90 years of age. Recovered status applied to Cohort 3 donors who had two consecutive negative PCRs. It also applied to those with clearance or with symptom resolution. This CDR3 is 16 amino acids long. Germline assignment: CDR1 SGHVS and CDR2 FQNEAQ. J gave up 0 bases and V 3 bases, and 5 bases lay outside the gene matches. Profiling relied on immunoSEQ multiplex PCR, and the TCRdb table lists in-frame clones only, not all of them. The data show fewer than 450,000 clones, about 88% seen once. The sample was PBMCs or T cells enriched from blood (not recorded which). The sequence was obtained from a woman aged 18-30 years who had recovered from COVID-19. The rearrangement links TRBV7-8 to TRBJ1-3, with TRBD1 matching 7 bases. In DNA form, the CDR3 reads TGTGCCAGCAGCTTGGGACAGTCGAGCTCTGGAAACACCATATATTTT. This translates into CASSLGQSSSGNTIYF.